This T cell receptor (beta chain) was profiled in a study of blood T cell repertoires in COVID-19. About the study: Sources were T cells, B-cell-depleted T cells, or PBMCs; the material itself was cDNA or gDNA.

Methods used by the authors: Amplification with reference gene primers provided the estimates of nucleated cell counts. Sequencing was performed with immunoSEQ multiplex PCR; in TCRdb, only in-frame clones are kept and a portion is missing. Clone size and the V and J calls come from that table; the DNA yielded D and trimming. This sample has around 220,000 clones; almost 90% occur once, and the top ten carry approximately 14%. The V end lost 7 bases, the J end lost 0 bases, and 15 bases lay between the germline ends. Germline V lookup: CDR1 GTSNPN, CDR2 SVGIG (reference sequence). This CDR3 is 15 amino acids long. Living in roughly 23 US areas, the participants were between roughly 18 and 90 years of age. Participants had their cohort set by participant-reported clinical history.

Sequenced sample: PBMCs or T cells enriched from blood (not recorded which). The receptor's source is a woman aged 50 to 60 with acute COVID-19. The V gene is TRBV30, the J gene TRBJ2-2; D uncertain. The CDR3 here is CASAPEAANTGELFF. The CDR3 nucleotides are TGTGCCTCGGCCCCCGAGGCCGCGAACACCGGGGAGCTGTTTTTT.